This T cell receptor (beta chain) came from a study of OX40 agonist ivuxolimab in advanced cancers. Whole-study context: Ivuxolimab was administered intravenously to patients at 0.01 to 10 mg/kg every 2 weeks.

TCRdb keeps only in-frame clones here, not all; method: immunoSEQ multiplex PCR. Among about 75,000 clones, approximately 90% were seen once, and the ten largest hold approximately 1.4%. The V gene's germline CDR1 is SQVTM and CDR2 ANQGSEA. Trimming pared 3 bases from V and 14 bases from J, leaving 7 bases between. The CDR3 contains 8 residues. The J gene is TRBJ1-2, the V gene TRBV29-1; D remains ambiguous. This sequence originates from an adult with an advanced solid tumor such as melanoma, head and neck, liver or kidney cancer. The sample was CD4+ or CD8+ T cells sorted from blood, taken in a trial of the OX40 agonist ivuxolimab. CDR3 in amino acids: CSVDAETF. Here the CDR3 DNA reads TGCAGCGTTGATGCCGAGACCTTC.